The T cell receptor beta chain under discussion was sequenced for a study of shared T cell receptors in the human thymus. The CDR3 contains 17 residues. Germline V gives CDR1 MNHEY, CDR2 SMNVEV (reference sequence). The V end lost 7 bases, the J end lost 2 bases, and 22 bases lay between the germline ends. Profiled with immunoSEQ multiplex PCR; TCRdb holds only in-frame clones, not every one. The data contain hundreds of thousands of clones, 87% of them singletons. This clone was detected only a few times. These data were also filed under a second study, of human thymus T cells. That work contributes: Thymus pieces cut out during corrective heart surgery were the tissue that was used. Thymic and blood repertoires appeared to display a bias in their usage of V and J genes.

Sequenced material: thymocytes. The chain joins TRBV27 to TRBJ2-3; possibly TRBD2 for D (6 bases). The clonotype was recovered from a boy under two years old with a congenital heart defect. CDR3 nucleotide sequence: TGTGCCAGCACGGCCCGTGTAAATAGCGGCCCCACAGATACGCAGTATTTT. Translated, it gives CASTARVNSGPTDTQYF.